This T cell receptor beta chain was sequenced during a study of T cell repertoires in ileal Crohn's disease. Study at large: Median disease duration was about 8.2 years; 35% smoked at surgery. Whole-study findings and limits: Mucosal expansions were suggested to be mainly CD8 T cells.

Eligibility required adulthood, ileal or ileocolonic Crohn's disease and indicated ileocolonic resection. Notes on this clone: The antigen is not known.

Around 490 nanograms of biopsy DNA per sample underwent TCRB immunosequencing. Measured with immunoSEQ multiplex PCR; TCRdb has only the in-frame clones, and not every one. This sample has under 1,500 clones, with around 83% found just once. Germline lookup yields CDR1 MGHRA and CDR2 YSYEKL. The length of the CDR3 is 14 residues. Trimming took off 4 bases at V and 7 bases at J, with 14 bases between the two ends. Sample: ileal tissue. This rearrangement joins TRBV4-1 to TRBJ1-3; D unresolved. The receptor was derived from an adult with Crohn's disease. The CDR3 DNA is TGCGCCAGCAGCCCGACTGAGGCTTTGAACACCATATATTTT. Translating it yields CASSPTEALNTIYF.